This T cell receptor (beta chain) was observed in a study of blood T cell repertoires in COVID-19. Background on the study: Spain, Italy and the United States supplied samples that represented acute and convalescent COVID-19. PBMCs, B-cell-depleted T cells, or T cells provided the cDNA or gDNA that made up the material.

This CDR3 has 13 residues. The germline V gene encodes CDR1 KGHDR and CDR2 SFDVKD. V shed 1 base and J shed 1 base, with 3 bases lying between them. The method was immunoSEQ multiplex PCR; TCRdb's version includes in-frame clones alone and lacks a portion of them. The sample has around 250,000 clones; more than 65% are singletons. The sequenced sample was peripheral blood. V is TRBV24-1 and J is TRBJ1-1; D gene unclear. This sequence was found in a woman younger than 30 with acute or convalescent COVID-19. CDR3: CATSDFKNTEAFF. The DNA for the CDR3 is TGTGCCACCAGTGATTTCAAGAACACTGAAGCTTTCTTT.